Below are 2 T cell receptor beta chains sequenced from a single sample in a study of CD8+CD57+ T cells in acquired aplastic anemia. Profiling of TCR beta VDJ combinations and CDR3 sequences used genomic DNA as template. In TCRdb, the reads were re-called with MiXCR into one record per CDR3 protein. Here the sample spans 86,000 or so distinct CDR3 sequences, about half being singletons. The sample consisted of sorted CD4+, CD8+, or CD8+CD57+ T cells (not recorded which) from PBMCs. Receptors were obtained from a human donor in good health, serving as a control.

The rearrangement joins TRBV11-1 to TRBJ2-3; D call uncertain. Per germline, CDR1 SGHAT and CDR2 FQDESV (reference sequence). This CDR3 has 14 amino acids. The V end lost 6 bases, the J end lost 1 base, and 11 bases lay between the germline ends. CDR3 sequence: CASRESRGTDTQYF. In nucleotides, the CDR3 is TGTGCCAGCAGGGAATCTCGGGGCACAGATACGCAGTATTTT.

Concerning this clonotype itself: Given the absence of the conserved phenylalanine or tryptophan at the CDR3 end, a read error is likely. This sequence joins TRBV9 and TRBJ2-1; tentatively, D is TRBD2 (6 bases). Trimming shortened V by 3 bases and J by 4 bases, and 14 bases separated the two germline ends. Germline CDR1 reads SGDLS; CDR2 reads YYNGEE. The CDR3 loop spans 15 amino acids. The DNA of the CDR3 is TGTGCCAGCAGCGACGGGGGTGCTTTGTACAATGAGCAGTTCCTC. Protein: CASSDGGALYNEQFL.